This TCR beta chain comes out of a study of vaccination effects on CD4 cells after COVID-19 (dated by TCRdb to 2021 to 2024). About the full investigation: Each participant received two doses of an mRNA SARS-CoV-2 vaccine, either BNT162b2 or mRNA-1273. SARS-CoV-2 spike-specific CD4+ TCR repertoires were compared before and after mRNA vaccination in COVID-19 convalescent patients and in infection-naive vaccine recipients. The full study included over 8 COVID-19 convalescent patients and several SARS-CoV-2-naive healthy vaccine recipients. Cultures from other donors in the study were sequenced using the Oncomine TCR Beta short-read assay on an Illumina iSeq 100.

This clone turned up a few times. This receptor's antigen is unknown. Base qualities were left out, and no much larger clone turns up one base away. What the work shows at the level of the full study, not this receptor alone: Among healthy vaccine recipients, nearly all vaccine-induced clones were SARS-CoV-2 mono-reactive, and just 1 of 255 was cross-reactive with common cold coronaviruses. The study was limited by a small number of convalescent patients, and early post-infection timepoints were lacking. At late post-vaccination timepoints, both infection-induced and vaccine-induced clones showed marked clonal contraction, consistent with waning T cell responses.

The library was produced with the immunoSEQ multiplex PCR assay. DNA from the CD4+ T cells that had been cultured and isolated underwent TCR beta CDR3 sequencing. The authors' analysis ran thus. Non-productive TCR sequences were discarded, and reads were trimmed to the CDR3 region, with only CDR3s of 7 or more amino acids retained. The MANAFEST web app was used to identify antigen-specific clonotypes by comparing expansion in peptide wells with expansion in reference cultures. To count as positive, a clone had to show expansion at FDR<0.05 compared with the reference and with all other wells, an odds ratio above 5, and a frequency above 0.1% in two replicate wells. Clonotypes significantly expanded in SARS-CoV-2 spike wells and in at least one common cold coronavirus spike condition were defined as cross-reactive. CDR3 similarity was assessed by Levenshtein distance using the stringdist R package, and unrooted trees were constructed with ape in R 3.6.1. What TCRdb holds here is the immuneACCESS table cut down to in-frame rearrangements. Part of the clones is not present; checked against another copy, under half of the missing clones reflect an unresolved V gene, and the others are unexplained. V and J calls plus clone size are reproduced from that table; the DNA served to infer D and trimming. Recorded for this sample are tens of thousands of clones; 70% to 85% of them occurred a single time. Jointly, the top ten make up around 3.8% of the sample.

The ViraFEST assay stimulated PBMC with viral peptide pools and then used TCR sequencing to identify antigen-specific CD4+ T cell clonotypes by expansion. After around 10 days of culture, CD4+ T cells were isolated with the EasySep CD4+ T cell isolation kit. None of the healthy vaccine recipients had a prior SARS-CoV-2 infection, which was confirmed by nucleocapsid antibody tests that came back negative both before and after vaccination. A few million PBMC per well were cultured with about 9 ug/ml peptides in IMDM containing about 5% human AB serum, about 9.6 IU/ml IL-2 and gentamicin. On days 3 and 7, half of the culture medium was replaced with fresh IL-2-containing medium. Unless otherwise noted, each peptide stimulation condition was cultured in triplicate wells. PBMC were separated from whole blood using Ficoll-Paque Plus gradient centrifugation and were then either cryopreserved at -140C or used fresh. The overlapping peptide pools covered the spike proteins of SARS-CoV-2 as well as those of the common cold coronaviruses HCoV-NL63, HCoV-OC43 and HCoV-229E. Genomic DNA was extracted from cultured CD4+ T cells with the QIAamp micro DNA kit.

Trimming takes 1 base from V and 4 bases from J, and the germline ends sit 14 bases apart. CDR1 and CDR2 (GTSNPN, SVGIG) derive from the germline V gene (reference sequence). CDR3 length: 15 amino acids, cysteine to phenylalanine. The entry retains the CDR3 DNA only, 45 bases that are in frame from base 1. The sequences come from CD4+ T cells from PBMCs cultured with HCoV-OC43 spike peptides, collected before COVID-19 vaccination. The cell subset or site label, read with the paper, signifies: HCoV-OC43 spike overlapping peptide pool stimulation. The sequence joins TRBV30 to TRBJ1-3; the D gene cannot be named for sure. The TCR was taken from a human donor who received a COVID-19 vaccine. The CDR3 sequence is CAWSGNSLSGNTIYF. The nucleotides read TGTGCCTGGAGTGGTAACAGCCTTTCCGGAAACACCATATATTTT.